This is a list of T cell receptor beta chains from one sample in a study of T cell responses to AZD1222 COVID-19 vaccine. TCRdb's copy holds only in-frame clones and misses some; the assay was immunoSEQ multiplex PCR. This sample carries 150,000 to 180,000 clones, 90% to 95% of them seen once, and the ten largest clones take roughly 1.6%. The source material was peripheral blood, sampled 28 days after the second AZD1222 dose. All receptors come from an adult who received the AZD1222 COVID-19 vaccine. The CDR3 runs from the conserved cysteine through the conserved F or W. D genes are given only for firm matches.

.	TRBV20-1	TRBJ2-1	TGCAGTGCTAGAAGGGACCTTCAGTTCTTC	CSARRDLQFF
TRBD2	TRBV27	TRBJ2-7	TGTGCCAGCAGTTTTAGGTATTCTAGCGGGAGTGGGTTCGAGCAGTACTTC	CASSFRYSSGSGFEQYF
.	TRBV24-1	TRBJ2-5	TGTGCCACCAGTGATTTGCGGTTCGGGGGCCAAGAGACCCAGTACTTC	CATSDLRFGGQETQYF
.	TRBV7-9	TRBJ1-1	TGTGCCAGCAAGGGGGAATCCTTGGGAGCTTTCTTT	CASKGESLGAFF
.	TRBV12-5	TRBJ2-1	TGTGCTAGTGGTCCGCCCGGGGATTGGCAGTTCTTC	CASGPPGDWQFF
.	TRBV5-6	TRBJ2-7	TGTGCCAGCAGCTTGGTCGCGGTCAGCTCCTACGAGCAGTACTTC	CASSLVAVSSYEQYF
.	TRBV11-2	TRBJ1-6	TGTGCCAGCAGCTTTGGAGGGAACTCCTATAATTCACCCCTCCACTTT	CASSFGGNSYNSPLHF
TRBD1	TRBV24-1	TRBJ2-2	TGTGCCACCAGTGGACAGGGCACCGGGGAGCTGTTTTTT	CATSGQGTGELFF
TRBD1	TRBV12-3/TRBV12-4	TRBJ1-4	TGTGCCAGCAGTTTTGGGCGGACAGGGGTATTTTTT	CASSFGRTGVFF
.	TRBV19	TRBJ1-3	TGTGCCAGTAGTGCCGACAGACGCTCTGGAAACACCATATATTTT	CASSADRRSGNTIYF
.	TRBV18	TRBJ1-1	TGTGCCAGCTCAGACCTAACGAACACTGAAGCTTTCTTT	CASSDLTNTEAFF
TRBD1	TRBV11-2	TRBJ1-2	TGTGCCAGCAGCTGGGGGACAGCAGGAAACAAACATGGCTACACCTTC	CASSWGTAGNKHGYTF
.	TRBV12-3/TRBV12-4	TRBJ2-5	TGTGCCAGCAGTACGGACAGCGGTGCCCAGTACTTC	CASSTDSGAQYF
.	TRBV24-1	TRBJ2-1	TGTGCCACCAGTGATTACGGGGATGAGCAGTTCTTC	CATSDYGDEQFF
TRBD1	TRBV30	TRBJ1-5	TGTGCCTGGAGTGTGGGACAGGGAGCCCAGCATTTT	CAWSVGQGAQHF
.	TRBV6-5	TRBJ1-5	TGTGCCAGCAGTCCCTCGGACAGCAATCAGCCCCAGCATTTT	CASSPSDSNQPQHF